The rows below give T cell receptor beta chains drawn from one sample of a study of blood T cell repertoires in COVID-19. Using immunoSEQ multiplex PCR, the repertoire was profiled, and TCRdb retains in-frame clones only, with some absent. The table lists roughly 34,000 clones, 80% of them singletons. Sequenced: peripheral blood. These receptors were obtained from a man older than 75 with acute or convalescent COVID-19. Each CDR3 is given with its conserved first and last residue.

cdr3_aa: CASSVAGGPVFEQFF
v_call: TRBV11-2

cdr3_aa: CASSYSSRGQETQYF
v_call: TRBV6-5

cdr3_aa: CASSLQRGGPFF
v_call: TRBV6-5

cdr3_aa: CATSRVASGKYEQYF
v_call: TRBV15

cdr3_aa: CASSPIRDRVEDTQYF
v_call: TRBV5-4

cdr3_aa: CASSPNPAGTEAFF
v_call: TRBV18

cdr3_aa: CASSYSGTGKNEQYF
v_call: TRBV7-8

cdr3_aa: CASSLPPDTQYF
v_call: TRBV5-1

cdr3_aa: CASSYSGTGLDNEQFF
v_call: TRBV6-5

cdr3_aa: CASSFARGNQPQHF
v_call: TRBV5-4

cdr3_aa: CASSFKGESYEQYF
v_call: TRBV13

cdr3_aa: CASSLGLAGSQETQYF
v_call: TRBV18

cdr3_aa: CATQWTGGLEKQETQYF
v_call: TRBV11-2

cdr3_aa: CASSLFAGGDNEQFF
v_call: TRBV7-7

cdr3_aa: CASSVGSGGPETQYF
v_call: TRBV9

cdr3_aa: CAACRGGVQETQYF
v_call: TRBV3-1/TRBV3-2

cdr3_aa: CASSIDRGRLGANVLTF
v_call: TRBV19

cdr3_aa: CASSLYASGMNTGELFF
v_call: TRBV4-3

cdr3_aa: CASSLALIRDRNTGELFF
v_call: TRBV7-6

cdr3_aa: CAWSGGGVSTDTQYF
v_call: TRBV30

cdr3_aa: CASSDRVSQPQHF
v_call: TRBV19

cdr3_aa: CADVRGQGNTEAFF
v_call: TRBV2

cdr3_aa: CASSPEGPGANVLTF
v_call: TRBV5-1

cdr3_aa: CASSPGQSEAFF
v_call: TRBV18

cdr3_aa: CASGKTGNYGYTF
v_call: TRBV19

cdr3_aa: CASSLEQGGEKLFF
v_call: TRBV5-1

cdr3_aa: CASSSGGGDNEQFF
v_call: TRBV5-4

cdr3_aa: CASSHALNIGNSPLHF
v_call: TRBV5-8

cdr3_aa: CATSEGHLRGAASYNEQFF
v_call: TRBV24-1

cdr3_aa: CASSAQVYEQYF
v_call: TRBV2

cdr3_aa: CASSPPMTGSPYEQYF
v_call: TRBV18

cdr3_aa: CASGAHTGATQYF
v_call: TRBV6-6

cdr3_aa: CASRSGDQETQYF
v_call: TRBV7-2

cdr3_aa: CASSPQGRNYGYTF
v_call: TRBV18

cdr3_aa: CASSHQQGARTEAFF
v_call: TRBV4-3

cdr3_aa: CASSQDPTGTYNEQFF
v_call: TRBV4-1

cdr3_aa: CAWRKDSLKNIQYF
v_call: TRBV30

cdr3_aa: CASSQPSENTEAFF
v_call: TRBV4-3

cdr3_aa: CASSAEGAGYRYGYTF
v_call: TRBV9

cdr3_aa: CAISEFGTTGAKNIQYF
v_call: TRBV10-3

cdr3_aa: CSVKAGGGYNEQFF
v_call: TRBV29-1

cdr3_aa: CASSLAVSGNTEAFF
v_call: TRBV5-1

cdr3_aa: CASSRGLAGGTDTQYF
v_call: TRBV9

cdr3_aa: CASKGTDNQPQHF
v_call: TRBV6-5

cdr3_aa: CASNSGPETQYF
v_call: TRBV12-3/TRBV12-4